A selection of T cell receptor beta chains follows, all from one sample in a study of cytomegalovirus exposure and HLA in healthy donors. Clones were read by immunoSEQ multiplex PCR, and TCRdb kept only the in-frame ones, dropping some. The repertoire consists of 200,000 or so clones, with around four fifths occurring once and the leading ten covering about 1.8%. The material sequenced was PBMCs. The receptors here all came from a man between 50 and 59 years old in good health and CMV-seronegative. CDR3s include the opening cysteine and the closing phenylalanine or tryptophan.

V gene	J gene	CDR3 protein
TRBV28	TRBJ2-2	CASSEAGVTGELFF
TRBV7-9	TRBJ2-5	CASREGRQETQYF
TRBV27	TRBJ1-2	CASSSRDKGSYGYTF
TRBV10-3	TRBJ1-4	CAISESASTNEKLFF
TRBV7-2	TRBJ1-1	CASSSQGQGIHTEAFF
TRBV10-3	TRBJ2-7	CAIGWGGTSSYEQYF
TRBV6-1	TRBJ2-6	CASQEGSGANVLTF
TRBV25-1	TRBJ2-7	CASSGFDRSREQYF
TRBV6-5	TRBJ1-4	CASSYSATTNEKLFF
TRBV6-1	TRBJ2-1	CASRIGQRTYNEQFF
TRBV29-1	TRBJ2-7	CSVEGEGPYEQYF
TRBV10-3	TRBJ2-1	CAIGPGGKYNEQFF
TRBV28	TRBJ1-4	CASSFPIGTGTHEKLFF
TRBV30	TRBJ2-3	CAWSVGLAGADTQYF
TRBV5-4	TRBJ2-5	CASSIPGGGETQYF